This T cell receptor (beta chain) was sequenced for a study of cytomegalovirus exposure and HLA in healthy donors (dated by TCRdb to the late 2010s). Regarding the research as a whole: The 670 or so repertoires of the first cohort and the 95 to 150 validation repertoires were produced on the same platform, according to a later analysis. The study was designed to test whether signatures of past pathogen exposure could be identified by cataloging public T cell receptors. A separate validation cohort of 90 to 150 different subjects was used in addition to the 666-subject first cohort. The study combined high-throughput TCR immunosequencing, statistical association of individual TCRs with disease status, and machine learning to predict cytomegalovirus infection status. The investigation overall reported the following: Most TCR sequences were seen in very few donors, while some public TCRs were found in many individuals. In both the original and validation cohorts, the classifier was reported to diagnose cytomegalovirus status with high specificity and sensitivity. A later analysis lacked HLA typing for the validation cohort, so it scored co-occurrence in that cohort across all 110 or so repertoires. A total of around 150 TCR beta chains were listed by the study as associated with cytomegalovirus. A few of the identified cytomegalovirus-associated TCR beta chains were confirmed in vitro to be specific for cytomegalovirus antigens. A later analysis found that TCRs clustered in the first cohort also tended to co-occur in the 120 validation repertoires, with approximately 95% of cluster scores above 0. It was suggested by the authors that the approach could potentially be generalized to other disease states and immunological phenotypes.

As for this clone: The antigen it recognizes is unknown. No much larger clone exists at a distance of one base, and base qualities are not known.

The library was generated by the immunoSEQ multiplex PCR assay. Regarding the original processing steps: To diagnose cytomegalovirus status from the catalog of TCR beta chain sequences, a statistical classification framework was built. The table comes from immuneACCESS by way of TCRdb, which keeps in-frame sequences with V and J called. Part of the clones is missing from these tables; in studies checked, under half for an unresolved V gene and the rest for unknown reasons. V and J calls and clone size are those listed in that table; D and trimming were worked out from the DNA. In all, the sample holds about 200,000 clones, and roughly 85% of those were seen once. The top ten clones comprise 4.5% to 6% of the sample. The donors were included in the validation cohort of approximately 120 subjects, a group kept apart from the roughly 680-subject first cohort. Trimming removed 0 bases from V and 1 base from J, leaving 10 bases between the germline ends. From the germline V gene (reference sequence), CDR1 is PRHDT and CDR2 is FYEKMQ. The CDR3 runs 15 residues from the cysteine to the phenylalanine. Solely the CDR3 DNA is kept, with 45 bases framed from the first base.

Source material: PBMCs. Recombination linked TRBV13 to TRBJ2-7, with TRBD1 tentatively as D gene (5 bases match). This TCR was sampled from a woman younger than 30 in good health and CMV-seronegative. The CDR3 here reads CASSLGSDSSYEQYF. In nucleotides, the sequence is TGTGCCAGCAGCTTAGGCTCCGACAGTTCCTACGAGCAGTACTTC.